The 8 T cell receptor beta chains below come from one sample, sequenced in a study of cytomegalovirus exposure and HLA in healthy donors. Here immunoSEQ multiplex PCR was the method, and the copy in TCRdb shows in-frame clones only, minus some. Here the sample spans 130,000 to 150,000 clones, over 80% being singletons. Sequencing input: PBMCs. The receptors here all came from a woman in her 30s in good health and CMV-seropositive.

V usage is TRBV11-2 and J usage is TRBJ2-2; 11 bases are shared with TRBD2. The CDR3 consists of 15 residues. J lost 6 bases, V lost 3 bases, and 3 bases had no gene match. Germline V gives CDR1 SGHAT, CDR2 FQNNGV. The CDR3 nucleotides are TGTGCCAGCAGCTTTAGCGGGGGGGCCGCCGGGGAGCTGTTTTTT. Translated: CASSFSGGAAGELFF.

The J gene is TRBJ2-1, the V gene TRBV11-2; 10 nucleotides agree with TRBD2. V lost 4 bases, J lost 9 bases, and 9 bases stayed unmatched. The CDR3 contains 15 residues. Germline-derived CDR1 and CDR2 are SGHAT and FQNNGV. The CDR3 sequence: CASSYGTSDPSEQFF. The CDR3 nucleotides read TGTGCCAGCAGCTACGGGACTAGCGATCCGAGTGAGCAGTTCTTC.

The rearrangement joins TRBV7-6 to TRBJ2-1; D might be TRBD2 (6 bases). Trimming removed 1 base at V and 5 bases at J, with 9 bases between. The CDR3 length is 14 residues. CDR1 is SGHVS and CDR2 is FNYEAQ in the germline V gene. For the CDR3, the DNA is TGTGCCAGCAGCTTAGTTAGCGGCAACAATGAGCAGTTCTTC. It is translated as CASSLVSGNNEQFF.

This chain connects TRBV5-1 to TRBJ2-2; D remains ambiguous. Germline-derived CDR1 and CDR2 are SGHRS and YFSETQ. V lost 0 bases, J lost 4 bases, and 13 bases lay in between. The CDR3 is made up of 16 amino acids. In DNA form, the CDR3 reads TGCGCCAGCAGCTTGGCTGGCCCCCCAACCACCGGGGAGCTGTTTTTT. Amino acid sequence: CASSLAGPPTTGELFF.

V usage is TRBV6-1 and J usage is TRBJ1-6, with D perhaps matching TRBD1 (6 bases). Germline V CDR1 and CDR2: MNHNS, SASEGT. This CDR3 region has 14 residues. V was trimmed by 6 bases and J by 7 bases, leaving 13 bases between them. The DNA for the CDR3 is TGTGCCAGCAGGGTGACAGGTTTGAATTCACCCCTCCACTTT. Its translation: CASRVTGLNSPLHF.

This clone was picked up a small number of times. The chain carries TRBV27 and TRBJ1-3; D might be TRBD1 (6 bases). Germline V gene sequence: CDR1 MNHEY, CDR2 SMNVEV (reference sequence). V lost 0 bases and J lost 4, with 13 bases in between. The CDR3 runs to 16 residues. CDR3 in DNA: TGTGCCAGCAGTTTATCAGCCACAGGGCTGGGAAACACCATATATTTT. This encodes CASSLSATGLGNTIYF.

The chain carries TRBV28 and TRBJ2-1, with no clear D. The CDR3 is made up of 16 amino acids. V shed 3 bases and J shed 9 bases, with 21 bases lying between them. CDR1 is MDHEN and CDR2 is SYDVKM in the germline V gene. The CDR3 sequence is CASSFSWVSQYSEQFF. CDR3 in DNA: TGTGCCAGCAGTTTCTCTTGGGTCTCACAGTATAGTGAGCAGTTCTTC.

This chain uses TRBV2 with TRBJ2-5; no reliable D call. The CDR3 has 17 amino acids. From germline, CDR1 is SNHLY and CDR2 FYNNEI. V was pared by 5 bases and J by 1 base, with 20 bases between. The CDR3: CASSRLGQVGTQETQYF. The CDR3 coding sequence is TGTGCCAGCAGTCGATTGGGCCAGGTCGGTACCCAAGAGACCCAGTACTTC.